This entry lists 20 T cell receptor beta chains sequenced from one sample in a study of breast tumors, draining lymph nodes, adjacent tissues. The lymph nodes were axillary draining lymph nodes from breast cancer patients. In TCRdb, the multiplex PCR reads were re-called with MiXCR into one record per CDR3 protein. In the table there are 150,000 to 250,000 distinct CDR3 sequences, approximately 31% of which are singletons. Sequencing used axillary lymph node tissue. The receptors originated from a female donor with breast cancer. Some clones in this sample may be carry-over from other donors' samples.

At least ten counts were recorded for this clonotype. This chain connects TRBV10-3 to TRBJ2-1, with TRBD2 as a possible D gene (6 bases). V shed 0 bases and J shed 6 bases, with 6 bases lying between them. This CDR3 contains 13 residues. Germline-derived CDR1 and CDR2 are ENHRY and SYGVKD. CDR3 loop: CAISESGGNEQFF. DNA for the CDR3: TGTGCCATCAGTGAGTCGGGGGGCAATGAGCAGTTCTTC.

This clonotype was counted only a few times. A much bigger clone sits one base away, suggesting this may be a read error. In nucleotides, the CDR3 is TGTGCCAGCAGCCAAGATCTGGGGTACAATGAGCAGTCCTTC. Translation: CASSQDLGYNEQSF. The gene calls are TRBV14 and TRBJ2-1; unclear D gene. The CDR3 runs 14 residues. Per germline, CDR1 SGHDN and CDR2 FVKESK.

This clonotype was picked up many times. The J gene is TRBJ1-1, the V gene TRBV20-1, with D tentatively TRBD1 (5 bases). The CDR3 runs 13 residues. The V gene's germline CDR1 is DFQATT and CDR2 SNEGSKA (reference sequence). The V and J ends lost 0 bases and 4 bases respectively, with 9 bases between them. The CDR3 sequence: CSARDGRGTEAFF. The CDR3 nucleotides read TGCAGTGCTAGAGATGGTAGGGGCACTGAAGCTTTCTTT.

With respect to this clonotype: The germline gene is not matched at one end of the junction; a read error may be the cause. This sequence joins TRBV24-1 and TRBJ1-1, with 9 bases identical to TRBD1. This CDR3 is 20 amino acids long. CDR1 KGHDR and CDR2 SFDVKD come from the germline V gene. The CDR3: CATRIIGFTQGALMNTEPFF. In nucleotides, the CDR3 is TGTGCCACCAGAATTATTGGCTTTACACAGGGGGCGCTAATGAACACTGAACCTTTCTTT.

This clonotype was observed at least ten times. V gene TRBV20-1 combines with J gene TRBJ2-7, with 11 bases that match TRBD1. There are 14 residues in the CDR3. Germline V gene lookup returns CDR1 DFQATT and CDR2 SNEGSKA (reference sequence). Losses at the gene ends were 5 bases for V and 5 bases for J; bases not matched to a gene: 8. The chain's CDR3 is CSADRDRGFNEQYF. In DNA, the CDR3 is TGCAGTGCTGACCGGGACAGGGGGTTCAACGAGCAGTACTTC.

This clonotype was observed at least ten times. The CDR3 DNA reads as TGTGCCAGTAATGGGGACTTGGACAATGAGCAGTTCTTC. Its translation is CASNGDLDNEQFF. The chain links TRBV19 to TRBJ2-1; D may be TRBD2 (6 bases). CDR1 is LNHDA and CDR2 is SQIVND in the germline V gene (reference sequence). This CDR3 has 13 amino acids. Between the trimmed V and J ends, which lost 7 bases and 5 bases, there was a span of 12 bases.

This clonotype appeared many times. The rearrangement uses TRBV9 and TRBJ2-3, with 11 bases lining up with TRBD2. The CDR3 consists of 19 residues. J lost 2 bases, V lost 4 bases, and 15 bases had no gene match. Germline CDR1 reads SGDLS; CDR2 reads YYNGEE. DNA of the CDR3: TGTGCCAGCAGCCCACCCTCTAGCGGGGGGCCCCATTACACAGATACGCAGTATTTT. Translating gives CASSPPSSGGPHYTDTQYF.

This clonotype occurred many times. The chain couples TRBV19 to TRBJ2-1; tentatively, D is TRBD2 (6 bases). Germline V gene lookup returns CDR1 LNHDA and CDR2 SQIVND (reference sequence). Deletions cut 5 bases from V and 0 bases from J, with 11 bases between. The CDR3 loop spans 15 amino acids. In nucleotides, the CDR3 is TGTGCCAGTAGTTCTAGCGCCGCCTCCTACAATGAGCAGTTCTTC. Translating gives CASSSSAASYNEQFF. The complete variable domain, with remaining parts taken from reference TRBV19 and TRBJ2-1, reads DGGITQSPKYLFRKEGQNVTLSCEQNLNHDAMYWYRQDPGQGLRLIYYSQIVNDFQKGDIAEGYSVSREKKESFPLTVTSAQKNPTAFYLCASSSSAASYNEQFFGPGTRLTVL.

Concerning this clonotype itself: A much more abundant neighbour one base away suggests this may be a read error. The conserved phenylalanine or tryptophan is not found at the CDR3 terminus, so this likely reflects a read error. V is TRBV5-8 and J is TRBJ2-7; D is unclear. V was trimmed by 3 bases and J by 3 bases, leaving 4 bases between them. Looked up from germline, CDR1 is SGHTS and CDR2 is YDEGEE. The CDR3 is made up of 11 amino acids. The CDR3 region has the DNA TGTGCCAGCAGCTCCAACTACGAGCAGTACTCC. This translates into CASSSNYEQYS.

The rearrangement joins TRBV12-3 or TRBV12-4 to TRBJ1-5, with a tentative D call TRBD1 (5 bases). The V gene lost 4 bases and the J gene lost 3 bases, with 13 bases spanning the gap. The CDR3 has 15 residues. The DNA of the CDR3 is TGTGCCAGCAGTTCCGCAGGGATAGACAATCAGCCCCAGCATTTT. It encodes CASSSAGIDNQPQHF.

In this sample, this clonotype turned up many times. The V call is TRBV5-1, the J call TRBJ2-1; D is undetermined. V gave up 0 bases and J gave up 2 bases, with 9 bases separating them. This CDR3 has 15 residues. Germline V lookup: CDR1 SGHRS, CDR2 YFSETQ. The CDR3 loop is CASSLAGLAYNEQFF. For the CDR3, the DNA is TGCGCCAGCAGCTTGGCCGGGCTGGCCTACAATGAGCAGTTCTTC.

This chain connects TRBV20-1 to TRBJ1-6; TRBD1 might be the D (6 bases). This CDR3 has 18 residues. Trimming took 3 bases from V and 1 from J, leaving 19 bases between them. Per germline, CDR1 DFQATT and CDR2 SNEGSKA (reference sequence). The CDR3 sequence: CSARATSGGPSYNSPLHF. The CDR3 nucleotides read TGCAGTGCTAGGGCGACTAGCGGGGGCCCTTCCTATAATTCACCCCTCCACTTT.

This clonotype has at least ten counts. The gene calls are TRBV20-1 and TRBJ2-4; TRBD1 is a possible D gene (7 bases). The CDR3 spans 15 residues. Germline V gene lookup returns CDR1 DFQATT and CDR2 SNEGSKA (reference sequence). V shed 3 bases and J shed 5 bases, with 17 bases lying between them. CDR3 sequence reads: CSASRGVGGENIQYF. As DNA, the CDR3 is TGCAGTGCTAGCAGGGGGGTGGGGGGCGAAAACATTCAGTACTTC.

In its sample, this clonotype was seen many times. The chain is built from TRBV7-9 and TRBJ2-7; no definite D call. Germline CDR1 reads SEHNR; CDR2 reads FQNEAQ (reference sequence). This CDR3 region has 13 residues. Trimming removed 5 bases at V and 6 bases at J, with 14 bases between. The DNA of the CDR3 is TGTGCCAGCAGCCCCCCCACCTACTCCGAGCAGTACTTC. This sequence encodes CASSPPTYSEQYF.

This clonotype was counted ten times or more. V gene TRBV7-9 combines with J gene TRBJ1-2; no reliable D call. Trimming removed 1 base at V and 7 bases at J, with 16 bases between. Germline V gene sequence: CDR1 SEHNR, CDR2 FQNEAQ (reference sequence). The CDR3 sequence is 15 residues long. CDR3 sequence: CASSLESFSGFGYTF. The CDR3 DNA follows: TGTGCCAGCAGCTTAGAGTCGTTTTCGGGTTTTGGCTACACCTTC. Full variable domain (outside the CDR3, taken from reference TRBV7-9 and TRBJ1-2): DTGVSQNPRHKITKRGQNVTFRCDPISEHNRLYWYRQTLGQGPEFLTYFQNEAQLEKSRLLSDRFSAERPKGSFSTLEIQRTEQGDSAMYLCASSLESFSGFGYTFGSGTRLTVV.

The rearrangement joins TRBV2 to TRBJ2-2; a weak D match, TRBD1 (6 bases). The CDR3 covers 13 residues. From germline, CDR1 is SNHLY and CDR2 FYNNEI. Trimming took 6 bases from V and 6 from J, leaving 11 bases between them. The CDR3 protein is CASRADSSGELFF. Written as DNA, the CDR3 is TGTGCCAGCAGGGCGGACAGTTCCGGGGAGCTGTTTTTT. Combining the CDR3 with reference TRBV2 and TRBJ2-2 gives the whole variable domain EPEVTQTPSHQVTQMGQEVILRCVPISNHLYFYWYRQILGQKVEFLVSFYNNEISEKSEIFDDQFSVERPDGSNFTLKIRSTKLEDSAMYFCASRADSSGELFFGEGSRLTVL.

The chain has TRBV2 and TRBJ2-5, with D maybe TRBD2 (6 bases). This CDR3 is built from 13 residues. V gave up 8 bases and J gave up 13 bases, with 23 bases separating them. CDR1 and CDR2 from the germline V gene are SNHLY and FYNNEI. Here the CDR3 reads CASGLWRELSRYF. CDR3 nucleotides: TGTGCCAGCGGTCTATGGAGGGAGTTAAGCCGGTACTTC. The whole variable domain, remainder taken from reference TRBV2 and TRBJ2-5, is EPEVTQTPSHQVTQMGQEVILRCVPISNHLYFYWYRQILGQKVEFLVSFYNNEISEKSEIFDDQFSVERPDGSNFTLKIRSTKLEDSAMYFCASGLWRELSRYFGPGTRLLVL.

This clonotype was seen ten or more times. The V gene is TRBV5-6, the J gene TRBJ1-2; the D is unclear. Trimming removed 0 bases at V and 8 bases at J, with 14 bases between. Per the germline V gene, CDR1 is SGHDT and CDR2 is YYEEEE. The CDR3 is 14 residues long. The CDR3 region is CASSLGDFRVGYTF. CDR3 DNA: TGTGCCAGCAGCTTGGGAGACTTTCGGGTCGGCTACACCTTC.

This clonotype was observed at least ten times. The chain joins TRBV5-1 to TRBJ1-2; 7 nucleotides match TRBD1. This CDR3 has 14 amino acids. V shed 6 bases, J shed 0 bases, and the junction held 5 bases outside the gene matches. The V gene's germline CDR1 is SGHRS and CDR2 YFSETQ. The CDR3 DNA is TGCGCCAGCACCCGGGACAGTACTAACTATGGCTACACCTTC. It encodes CASTRDSTNYGYTF.

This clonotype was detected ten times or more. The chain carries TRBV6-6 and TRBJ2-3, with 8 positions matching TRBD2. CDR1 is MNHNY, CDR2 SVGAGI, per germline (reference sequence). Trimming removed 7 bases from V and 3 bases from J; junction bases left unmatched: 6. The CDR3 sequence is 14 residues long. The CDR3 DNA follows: TGTGCCAGCAACCGGGGGGGCCAAACAGATACGCAGTATTTT. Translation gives CASNRGGQTDTQYF.